A single T cell receptor beta chain is shown here with its context. Its antigen is unknown. The sample originates from a study of human T cells and chemical hapten exposure. Study-level background: For the roughly 23-week duration of the study, patients were given weekly doses of diphenylcyclopropenone on the scalp.

V lost 3 bases to trimming and J lost 3 bases; unmatched junction nucleotides: 5. The V gene's germline CDR1 is MDHEN and CDR2 SYDVKM. The CDR3 consists of 14 residues. Study-wide findings and caveats: Alopecia affected the donors, so their immune response may differ from healthy people's. Versus controls, significantly more large CDR3 similarity clusters arose from expanded TCRs.

TCRdb passed the RACE reads through MiXCR, listing each CDR3 protein once. This sample has around 110,000 distinct CDR3 sequences, with around 11% found just once. The time point was: patch test 3, about 24 weeks after DPC sensitization. Documented treatment: therapeutic diphenylcyclopropenone sensitization with weekly scalp DPC. The origin of this receptor is a woman aged 50 to 60 with alopecia areata. Some clones in this sample may be carry-over from other donors' samples. The sequencing used whole blood, collected in connection with sensitization to the hapten diphenylcyclopropenone (DPC). The chain couples TRBV28 to TRBJ2-7; 7 positions match TRBD2. CDR3 sequence reads: CASSLGGSLYEQYF. The CDR3, as DNA: TGTGCCAGCAGTTTGGGGGGGAGCCTCTACGAGCAGTACTTC.